This T cell receptor (beta chain) derives from a study of breast tumors, draining lymph nodes, adjacent tissues. Study conclusions and caveats: The lymph node origin of tumor T cells was framed as consistent with a hypothesis, not demonstrated. Tumor repertoires ranked between lymph nodes and nontumor tissue in diversity, with V and J gene preferences.

TCRdb analysed the multiplex PCR reads with MiXCR anew, one entry per CDR3 protein. The sample shows about 230,000 distinct CDR3 sequences, about 32% of them seen only once. Breast cancer patients provided tissue from their axillary draining lymph nodes. About this clonotype itself: Its cognate antigen is unknown.

This CDR3 is built from 17 residues. The V end lost 3 bases, the J end lost 9 bases, and 25 bases lay between the germline ends. Looked up from germline, CDR1 is SGDLS and CDR2 is YYNGEE. This clonotype originated in a female donor with breast cancer. Some clones in this sample may be carry-over from other donors' samples. The chain is built from TRBV9 and TRBJ2-1; the D gene is possibly TRBD2 (6 bases). The sequenced sample was axillary lymph node tissue. The chain's CDR3 is CASSALGLSGVSTEQFF. CDR3 bases: TGTGCCAGCAGCGCTTTAGGTCTATCGGGAGTTTCCACTGAGCAGTTCTTC.